A selection of T cell receptor beta chains follows, all from one sample in a study of blood T cell repertoires in COVID-19. The repertoire was sequenced with immunoSEQ multiplex PCR; TCRdb's copy has only in-frame clones and lacks some. The table lists some 100,000 clones, approximately 86% of them singletons. Specimen: peripheral blood. The receptor set was obtained from a middle-aged man with acute or convalescent COVID-19. CDR3s include the opening cysteine and the closing phenylalanine or tryptophan. D genes are given only for firm matches. A row's size may be missing; if present it is once, few, many or a size class.

cdr3_aa: CASTLQGNTEAFF
cdr3_nt: TGTGCCAGCACTCTCCAGGGTAACACTGAAGCTTTCTTT
v_call: TRBV2
d_call: -
clone_size: -
j_call: TRBJ1-1

cdr3_aa: CSVRTGPNEKLFF
cdr3_nt: TGCAGCGTTAGGACAGGGCCTAATGAAAAACTGTTTTTT
v_call: TRBV29-1
d_call: TRBD1
clone_size: -
j_call: TRBJ1-4

cdr3_aa: CASSPGRDRVETQYF
cdr3_nt: TGCGCCAGCAGCCCCGGTCGAGACAGGGTAGAGACCCAGTACTTC
v_call: TRBV4-1
d_call: TRBD1
clone_size: -
j_call: TRBJ2-5

cdr3_aa: CASSGEGEGHYEQYF
cdr3_nt: TGTGCCAGCAGCGGGGAGGGGGAGGGCCACTACGAGCAGTACTTC
v_call: TRBV7-9
d_call: -
clone_size: once
j_call: TRBJ2-7

cdr3_aa: CASSPGQGRNTEAFF
cdr3_nt: TGTGCCAGTAGTCCCGGACAGGGACGAAACACTGAAGCTTTCTTT
v_call: TRBV19
d_call: TRBD1
clone_size: -
j_call: TRBJ1-1

cdr3_aa: CASSHPGPSGNYGYTF
cdr3_nt: TGCGCCAGCAGCCACCCCGGGCCATCAGGGAACTATGGCTACACCTTC
v_call: TRBV4-1
d_call: -
clone_size: -
j_call: TRBJ1-2

cdr3_aa: CASSLAGLSSYNEQFF
cdr3_nt: TGTGCCAGCAGCTTGGCAGGACTAAGCTCCTACAATGAGCAGTTCTTC
v_call: TRBV5-4
d_call: -
clone_size: once
j_call: TRBJ2-1

cdr3_aa: CAWSRRRGRGYTF
cdr3_nt: TGTGCCTGGAGTCGGCGGAGGGGGCGAGGCTACACCTTC
v_call: TRBV30
d_call: TRBD1
clone_size: -
j_call: TRBJ1-2

cdr3_aa: CASSLMTGGAYEQYF
cdr3_nt: TGTGCCAGCAGCTTAATGACAGGGGGCGCCTACGAGCAGTACTTC
v_call: TRBV7-6
d_call: TRBD1
clone_size: -
j_call: TRBJ2-7

cdr3_aa: CASSPTRQGRNTEAFF
cdr3_nt: TGCGCCAGCAGCCCCACTCGACAGGGACGTAACACTGAAGCTTTCTTT
v_call: TRBV5-1
d_call: TRBD1
clone_size: -
j_call: TRBJ1-1

cdr3_aa: CASSHATGVYGYTF
cdr3_nt: TGTGCCAGCAGCCACGCTACAGGGGTCTATGGCTACACCTTC
v_call: TRBV5-4
d_call: TRBD1
clone_size: -
j_call: TRBJ1-2

cdr3_aa: CASRKLDSPRDGYTF
cdr3_nt: TGTGCCAGCAGGAAACTGGACAGCCCCAGAGACGGCTACACCTTC
v_call: TRBV6-5
d_call: -
clone_size: -
j_call: TRBJ1-2

cdr3_aa: CASSGRDRGLMNTEAFF
cdr3_nt: TGTGCCAGCTCAGGACGGGACAGGGGGCTTATGAACACTGAAGCTTTCTTT
v_call: TRBV18
d_call: TRBD1
clone_size: -
j_call: TRBJ1-1

cdr3_aa: CASSIQREVKNIQYF
cdr3_nt: TGTGCCAGCAGCATCCAGCGGGAGGTTAAAAACATTCAGTACTTC
v_call: TRBV9
d_call: TRBD2
clone_size: -
j_call: TRBJ2-4

cdr3_aa: CASRDDGSGDEQFF
cdr3_nt: TGCGCCAGCAGAGATGACGGGAGTGGTGATGAGCAGTTCTTC
v_call: TRBV5-1
d_call: -
clone_size: -
j_call: TRBJ2-1

cdr3_aa: CASSGGGLAGGRVVDIQYF
cdr3_nt: TGTGCCAGCAGCGGGGGTGGACTAGCGGGAGGGCGAGTTGTCGACATTCAGTACTTC
v_call: TRBV11-2
d_call: TRBD2
clone_size: few
j_call: TRBJ2-4

cdr3_aa: CASSFPGSGNTIYF
cdr3_nt: TGTGCCAGCAGCTTTCCAGGGTCTGGAAACACCATATATTTT
v_call: TRBV11-3
d_call: -
clone_size: few
j_call: TRBJ1-3

cdr3_aa: CASRKQGSGNTIYF
cdr3_nt: TGTGCCAGCAGGAAACAGGGGTCCGGAAACACCATATATTTT
v_call: TRBV5-6
d_call: TRBD1
clone_size: -
j_call: TRBJ1-3

cdr3_aa: CATQAAGNQPQHF
cdr3_nt: TGTGCCACCCAAGCGGCCGGCAATCAGCCCCAGCATTTT
v_call: TRBV24-1
d_call: -
clone_size: -
j_call: TRBJ1-5

cdr3_aa: CSASRNTEAFF
cdr3_nt: TGCAGTGCTAGTCGGAACACTGAAGCTTTCTTT
v_call: TRBV20-1
d_call: -
clone_size: -
j_call: TRBJ1-1

cdr3_aa: CASSSQGNYGYTF
cdr3_nt: TGTGCCAGCAGTTCCCAGGGGAACTATGGCTACACCTTC
v_call: TRBV6-6
d_call: -
clone_size: -
j_call: TRBJ1-2

cdr3_aa: CASRTRWASNEQFF
cdr3_nt: TGTGCCAGCAGGACCCGATGGGCGTCCAATGAGCAGTTCTTC
v_call: TRBV2
d_call: -
clone_size: -
j_call: TRBJ2-1

cdr3_aa: CASSLRLEGDTQYF
cdr3_nt: TGTGCCAGCAGCTTGCGTCTAGAGGGAGATACGCAGTATTTT
v_call: TRBV5-4
d_call: -
clone_size: -
j_call: TRBJ2-3

cdr3_aa: CSVASGLGYEQYF
cdr3_nt: TGCAGCGTAGCTAGTGGGTTGGGCTACGAGCAGTACTTC
v_call: TRBV29-1
d_call: -
clone_size: -
j_call: TRBJ2-7

cdr3_aa: CASSLATGRNEKLFF
cdr3_nt: TGTGCCAGCAGCTTAGCGACAGGGAGGAATGAAAAACTGTTTTTT
v_call: TRBV7-6
d_call: TRBD1
clone_size: -
j_call: TRBJ1-4

cdr3_aa: CASSYWGSGKNYEQYF
cdr3_nt: TGTGCCAGCAGTTACTGGGGAAGCGGGAAAAACTACGAGCAGTACTTC
v_call: TRBV6-2/TRBV6-3
d_call: TRBD2
clone_size: few
j_call: TRBJ2-7

cdr3_aa: CASSPQGAEETQYF
cdr3_nt: TGTGCCAGCAGCCCCCAGGGGGCGGAGGAGACCCAGTACTTC
v_call: TRBV6-5
d_call: TRBD1
clone_size: -
j_call: TRBJ2-5

cdr3_aa: CASSTGTGMNTEAFF
cdr3_nt: TGCGCCAGCAGCACAGGTACAGGGATGAACACTGAAGCTTTCTTT
v_call: TRBV5-1
d_call: -
clone_size: -
j_call: TRBJ1-1

cdr3_aa: CASSTRLFAGGYNEQFF
cdr3_nt: TGTGCCAGCAGCACGCGGTTATTCGCGGGAGGGTACAATGAGCAGTTCTTC
v_call: TRBV3-1/TRBV3-2
d_call: TRBD2
clone_size: -
j_call: TRBJ2-1

cdr3_aa: CSVGGVTTNEKLFF
cdr3_nt: TGCAGCGTGGGGGGAGTGACAACTAATGAAAAACTGTTTTTT
v_call: TRBV29-1
d_call: -
clone_size: -
j_call: TRBJ1-4

cdr3_aa: CASRGQGMSEKLFF
cdr3_nt: TGTGCCAGTAGGGGACAGGGGATGAGTGAAAAACTGTTTTTT
v_call: TRBV19
d_call: TRBD1
clone_size: -
j_call: TRBJ1-4

cdr3_aa: CASRWGVATEAFF
cdr3_nt: TGTGCCAGCAGATGGGGGGTAGCCACTGAAGCTTTCTTT
v_call: TRBV13
d_call: -
clone_size: -
j_call: TRBJ1-1

cdr3_aa: CASSLARWAGGSSYNEQFF
cdr3_nt: TGCGCCAGCAGCTTGGCCAGGTGGGCGGGAGGAAGCTCCTACAATGAGCAGTTCTTC
v_call: TRBV5-1
d_call: TRBD2
clone_size: -
j_call: TRBJ2-1

cdr3_aa: CASSRMQGSHEQYF
cdr3_nt: TGTGCCAGCAGCCGCATGCAGGGCTCCCACGAGCAGTACTTC
v_call: TRBV11-3
d_call: -
clone_size: -
j_call: TRBJ2-7

cdr3_aa: CASSEVQGGHGYTF
cdr3_nt: TGTGCCAGCAGTGAAGTACAGGGTGGGCATGGCTACACCTTC
v_call: TRBV2
d_call: -
clone_size: -
j_call: TRBJ1-2

cdr3_aa: CASSLVADRASGNTIYF
cdr3_nt: TGTGCCAGCAGCTTAGTAGCAGACAGGGCTTCAGGAAACACCATATATTTT
v_call: TRBV7-2
d_call: TRBD1
clone_size: -
j_call: TRBJ1-3

cdr3_aa: CASSWAGTELYEQYF
cdr3_nt: TGTGCCAGTAGCTGGGCCGGGACAGAACTCTACGAGCAGTACTTC
v_call: TRBV19
d_call: TRBD1
clone_size: -
j_call: TRBJ2-7

cdr3_aa: CASSLATSGSLSTQYF
cdr3_nt: TGCGCCAGCAGCTTGGCGACTAGCGGGAGTCTAAGTACGCAGTATTTT
v_call: TRBV5-1
d_call: TRBD2
clone_size: few
j_call: TRBJ2-3

cdr3_aa: CASSLGLAGAYEQYF
cdr3_nt: TGTGCCAGCAGTTTAGGACTGGCGGGAGCCTACGAGCAGTACTTC
v_call: TRBV27
d_call: TRBD2
clone_size: -
j_call: TRBJ2-7

cdr3_aa: CAWRGQGGTRYNSPLHF
cdr3_nt: TGTGCCTGGAGGGGGCAGGGAGGAACTCGGTATAATTCACCCCTCCACTTT
v_call: TRBV30
d_call: -
clone_size: -
j_call: TRBJ1-6

cdr3_aa: CASSRSTGTGKHEQFF
cdr3_nt: TGTGCCAGCAGCAGATCAACCGGGACAGGGAAACATGAGCAGTTCTTC
v_call: TRBV7-6
d_call: TRBD1
clone_size: -
j_call: TRBJ2-1

cdr3_aa: CASSLQAGAYEQYF
cdr3_nt: TGTGCCAGCAGCTTACAAGCGGGAGCCTACGAGCAGTACTTC
v_call: TRBV11-1
d_call: TRBD2
clone_size: -
j_call: TRBJ2-7

cdr3_aa: CASSPTLGGEQYF
cdr3_nt: TGTGCCAGCAGTCCTACCCTGGGGGGGGAGCAGTACTTC
v_call: TRBV27
d_call: TRBD2
clone_size: once
j_call: TRBJ2-7

cdr3_aa: CASSPLQKAGNEQYF
cdr3_nt: TGTGCCAGCTCACCCCTGCAGAAAGCAGGGAACGAGCAGTACTTC
v_call: TRBV18
d_call: -
clone_size: -
j_call: TRBJ2-7

cdr3_aa: CASEWSLAKNIQYF
cdr3_nt: TGTGCCAGCGAGTGGTCACTAGCCAAAAACATTCAGTACTTC
v_call: TRBV28
d_call: -
clone_size: once
j_call: TRBJ2-4

cdr3_aa: CASSIEGGEQYF
cdr3_nt: TGTGCCAGTAGTATAGAAGGAGGCGAGCAGTACTTC
v_call: TRBV19
d_call: -
clone_size: -
j_call: TRBJ2-7

cdr3_aa: CASKGAQGNTIYF
cdr3_nt: TGTGCCAGCAAGGGGGCACAAGGAAACACCATATATTTT
v_call: TRBV2
d_call: TRBD1
clone_size: -
j_call: TRBJ1-3

cdr3_aa: CACFETVPGTQYF
cdr3_nt: TGTGCCTGTTTTGAGACAGTCCCAGGGACCCAGTACTTC
v_call: TRBV30
d_call: -
clone_size: -
j_call: TRBJ2-5

cdr3_aa: CASSHPSGWSGYTF
cdr3_nt: TGTGCCAGCAGCCACCCATCAGGGTGGAGTGGCTACACCTTC
v_call: TRBV7-9
d_call: -
clone_size: -
j_call: TRBJ1-2

cdr3_aa: CASTGQGLSNYGYTF
cdr3_nt: TGTGCCAGCACTGGACAGGGACTCAGTAACTATGGCTACACCTTC
v_call: TRBV2
d_call: TRBD1
clone_size: -
j_call: TRBJ1-2

cdr3_aa: CASKRPAPRDTQYF
cdr3_nt: TGTGCCAGCAAGAGACCCGCCCCGCGGGATACGCAGTATTTT
v_call: TRBV27
d_call: -
clone_size: -
j_call: TRBJ2-3

cdr3_aa: CASSQSALLGQGYGYTF
cdr3_nt: TGTGCCAGCAGCCAATCTGCCCTACTGGGACAGGGCTATGGCTACACCTTC
v_call: TRBV16
d_call: TRBD1
clone_size: -
j_call: TRBJ1-2

cdr3_aa: CASSVTSHNEQFF
cdr3_nt: TGTGCCAGCAGCGTGACTAGTCACAATGAGCAGTTCTTC
v_call: TRBV7-9
d_call: -
clone_size: -
j_call: TRBJ2-1

cdr3_aa: CASSLAGGVGYEQYF
cdr3_nt: TGTGCCAGCAGCTTGGCAGGGGGCGTCGGGTACGAGCAGTACTTC
v_call: TRBV5-4
d_call: TRBD1
clone_size: -
j_call: TRBJ2-7

cdr3_aa: CATSARGGLSNQPQHF
cdr3_nt: TGTGCCACCAGTGCCCGCGGGGGGCTATCCAATCAGCCCCAGCATTTT
v_call: TRBV24-1
d_call: -
clone_size: -
j_call: TRBJ1-5

cdr3_aa: CAISATTGFMDEAFF
cdr3_nt: TGTGCCATCAGTGCCACGACAGGGTTTATGGATGAAGCTTTCTTT
v_call: TRBV10-3
d_call: TRBD1
clone_size: -
j_call: TRBJ1-1